These T cell receptor beta chains were read from a single sample in a study of blood T cell repertoires in COVID-19. Only in-frame clones appear in the TCRdb table, and some are missing; sequencing was by immunoSEQ multiplex PCR. The sample includes approximately 410,000 clones, roughly 88% of them seen just once. The specimen sequenced was peripheral blood. The receptors stem from a woman aged 25 to 45 with active or convalescent COVID-19. Each CDR3 is given without its conserved first and last residue. Each record gives: J gene, V gene, CDR3 protein.

>TRBJ2-1|TRBV19
ASSILGQNNEQF
>TRBJ1-6|TRBV4-1
ASSPRQDSYNSPLH
>TRBJ2-7|TRBV12-3/TRBV12-4
ASSLPSSYEQY
>TRBJ2-6|TRBV5-4
ASSQGQGRSGANVLT
>TRBJ1-5|TRBV23-1
ASSQSKSGGSNQPQH
>TRBJ1-1|TRBV3-1/TRBV3-2
ASSRTGGTEAF
>TRBJ1-1|TRBV18
ASSPGHLSNTEAF
>TRBJ2-3|TRBV9
ASEEVADTQY
>TRBJ1-2|TRBV29-1
SVAVPEDYGYT
>TRBJ1-2|TRBV14
ASSRPSLGGRDGYT
>TRBJ1-2|TRBV4-2
ASSQDGQGLYGYT
>TRBJ1-2|TRBV4-1
ASSQEVVAGANYGYT
>TRBJ1-2|TRBV6-5
ATGDPQGYT
>TRBJ2-1|TRBV5-4
ASTSPLAVGTGEQF
>TRBJ1-2|TRBV6-5
ASRETVNYGYT
>TRBJ1-2|TRBV12-5
ASGLFTGGIDYGYT
>TRBJ2-2|TRBV6-2/TRBV6-3
ASSYSSGRATGELF
>TRBJ2-7|TRBV24-1
ATYRTRFHGQY
>TRBJ1-5|TRBV6-2/TRBV6-3
ASSPRGNQPQH
>TRBJ2-1|TRBV5-1
ASSLGDRGQPYAEQF
>TRBJ2-7|TRBV5-1
ASSPDRGREIAYEQY
>TRBJ1-6|TRBV5-1
ASSLGQSDSPLH
>TRBJ1-2|TRBV5-1
ASSLEADVYGYT
>TRBJ2-7|TRBV9
ASSVALTDYEQY